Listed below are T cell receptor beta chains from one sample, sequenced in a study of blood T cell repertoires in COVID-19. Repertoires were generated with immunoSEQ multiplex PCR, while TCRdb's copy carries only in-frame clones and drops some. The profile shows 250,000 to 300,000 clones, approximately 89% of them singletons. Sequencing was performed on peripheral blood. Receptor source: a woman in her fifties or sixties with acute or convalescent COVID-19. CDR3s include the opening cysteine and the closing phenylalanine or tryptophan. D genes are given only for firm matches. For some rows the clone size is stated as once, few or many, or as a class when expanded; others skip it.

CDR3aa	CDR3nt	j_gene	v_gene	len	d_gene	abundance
CASSPQSTSTDTQYF	TGTGCCAGCAGCCCCCAAAGTACTAGCACAGATACGCAGTATTTT	TRBJ2-3	TRBV9	15	NA	NA
CARKGTVNTEAFF	TGTGCCAGAAAGGGGACAGTGAACACTGAAGCTTTCTTT	TRBJ1-1	TRBV12-1	13	NA	NA
CAWSVNSILPTF	TGTGCCTGGAGTGTGAACAGTATCCTACCCACCTTC	TRBJ1-2	TRBV30	12	NA	NA
CASSAQGTPGNTIYF	TGTGCCAGCAGTGCCCAGGGAACACCTGGAAACACCATATATTTT	TRBJ1-3	TRBV2	15	NA	NA
CATSDSHRGSTEAFF	TGTGCCACCAGTGATAGCCACAGGGGAAGCACTGAAGCTTTCTTT	TRBJ1-1	TRBV24-1	15	TRBD1	NA
CASSQDHIRSSYNEQFF	TGTGCCAGCAGCCAAGATCACATTAGGAGCTCCTACAATGAGCAGTTCTTC	TRBJ2-1	TRBV3-1/TRBV3-2	17	NA	NA
CSAGDRAPGSVSNQPQHF	TGCAGCGCTGGGGACAGGGCACCGGGTTCCGTTAGCAATCAGCCCCAGCATTTT	TRBJ1-5	TRBV29-1	18	TRBD1	NA
CASSQGQGGEKLFF	TGTGCCAGCAGCCAGGGACAGGGAGGGGAAAAACTGTTTTTT	TRBJ1-4	TRBV3-1/TRBV3-2	14	TRBD1	NA
CASNQDSNTEAFF	TGTGCCAGCAACCAGGACAGTAACACTGAAGCTTTCTTT	TRBJ1-1	TRBV12-3/TRBV12-4	13	NA	NA
CASSLGTGGRWDTQYF	TGTGCCAGCAGCCTTGGGACAGGGGGCCGGTGGGATACGCAGTATTTT	TRBJ2-3	TRBV14	16	TRBD1	once
CASSPHRVANVFTDTQYF	TGTGCCAGCAGTCCTCACAGGGTTGCGAATGTTTTCACAGATACGCAGTATTTT	TRBJ2-3	TRBV27	18	NA	NA
CASGGGQGPNYGYTF	TGTGCTAGTGGTGGGGGACAGGGGCCGAACTATGGCTACACCTTC	TRBJ1-2	TRBV12-5	15	TRBD1	NA
CASSLATGQGASYEQYF	TGTGCCAGCAGCCTAGCAACGGGACAGGGAGCTTCCTACGAGCAGTACTTC	TRBJ2-7	TRBV7-6	17	TRBD1	NA
CASSQVSRAQYF	TGTGCCAGCAGCCAAGTTTCCCGAGCGCAGTATTTT	TRBJ2-3	TRBV3-1/TRBV3-2	12	NA	NA
CAGAKQDISPLHF	TGTGCCGGCGCCAAACAGGACATCTCACCCCTCCACTTT	TRBJ1-6	TRBV2	13	NA	NA
CATRGGLWTEAFF	TGTGCCACCAGGGGGGGGCTCTGGACTGAAGCTTTCTTT	TRBJ1-1	TRBV24-1	13	NA	NA